One and the same sample provided the 3 T cell receptor beta chains below, sequenced in a study of blood T cell repertoires in COVID-19. Profiled with immunoSEQ multiplex PCR; TCRdb holds only in-frame clones, not every one. The data contain about 82,000 clones, 82% of them seen just once; the ten biggest clones take up around 7.3%. Material: peripheral blood. The origin of the receptors is a man in his forties or fifties with active or convalescent COVID-19.

The rearrangement uses TRBV18 and TRBJ1-1; D gene ambiguous. The V gene lost 3 bases and the J gene lost 1 base, with 9 bases spanning the gap. Germline V gene sequence: CDR1 KGHSH, CDR2 LQKENI. The length of the CDR3 is 14 residues. In nucleotides, the CDR3 is TGTGCCAGCTCACCCCCACAACCGAACACTGAAGCTTTCTTT. Its translation is CASSPPQPNTEAFF.

V and J are TRBV5-4 and TRBJ1-6; 9 bases are shared with TRBD1. The CDR3 spans 15 residues. V gave up 2 bases and J gave up 10 bases; unmatched junction bases: 7. Germline CDR1 is SGHNT and CDR2 is YYREEE (reference sequence). The CDR3, as DNA: TGTGCCAGCAGCTTCGTGGGACAGGGAGGCTCACCCCTCCACTTT. It is translated as CASSFVGQGGSPLHF.

The V call is TRBV11-2, the J call TRBJ1-3, with TRBD1 matching over 7 bases. CDR1 and CDR2 from the germline V gene are SGHAT and FQNNGV. V dropped 4 bases and J dropped 0; count of bases not matched to a gene: 6. CDR3 size: 16 residues. The CDR3 region is CASSSTGLLSGNTIYF. The CDR3 DNA is TGTGCCAGCAGCTCGACAGGGCTCCTCTCTGGAAACACCATATATTTT.